One sample yielded the 26 T cell receptor beta chains listed below, sequenced in a study of identical twins. TCRdb redid the calling of the 5' RACE reads with MiXCR, one entry per CDR3 protein. The sample shows roughly 630,000 distinct CDR3 sequences, about 7.1% of them seen only once. A further study also used this sample, focusing on yellow fever vaccine responses in identical twins.

The specimen was PBMCs. The receptors stem from a young woman in good health.

This clonotype was seen a few times. The rearrangement uses TRBV6-1 and TRBJ2-1; 13 bases line up with TRBD2. CDR3 length: 19 amino acids. Germline trimming cut 5 bases from V and 0 bases from J; bases unmatched to any gene: 10. Looked up from germline, CDR1 is MNHNS and CDR2 is SASEGT. CDR3 sequence reads: CASSQGLAGLSSSYNEQFF. CDR3 nucleotide sequence: TGTGCCAGCAGTCAGGGACTAGCGGGATTATCTAGCTCCTACAATGAGCAGTTCTTC.

This clonotype has a count of ten or more. The chain combines TRBV7-9 with TRBJ1-2; possibly TRBD1 for D (6 bases). Germline lookup yields CDR1 SEHNR and CDR2 FQNEAQ (reference sequence). This CDR3 is 14 amino acids long. Trimming removed 4 bases from V and 5 bases from J, with 14 bases in between. CDR3 amino acids: CASSSSDRTYGYTF. As DNA, the CDR3 is TGTGCCAGCAGCTCCTCGGACAGAACTTATGGCTACACCTTC.

This clonotype showed up just a few times. The V call is TRBV3-1, the J call TRBJ1-5, with D unclear. The CDR3 length is 15 residues. Germline V CDR1 and CDR2: LGHDT, YNNKEL (reference sequence). Trimming shortened V by 5 bases and J by 7 bases, and 18 bases separated the two germline ends. CDR3 protein: CASSANAGVLQPQHF. In nucleotides, the CDR3 is TGTGCCAGCAGCGCAAACGCCGGGGTACTCCAGCCCCAGCATTTT.

This clonotype was counted at least ten times. The chain couples TRBV5-1 to TRBJ1-2, with D hard to call. This CDR3 has 13 amino acids. Trimming removed 9 bases from V and 4 bases from J, with 16 bases in between. Germline assignment: CDR1 SGHRS and CDR2 YFSETQ. The CDR3 nucleotides are TGCGCCACCGGAGAAGAGAGTTCCTATGGCTACACCTTC. Translated: CATGEESSYGYTF.

This clonotype has a count of ten or more. The rearrangement uses TRBV12-3 or TRBV12-4 and TRBJ2-7, with D uncertain. This CDR3 has 14 amino acids. V was shortened by 11 bases and J by 6 bases, with 23 bases between the two germline ends. For the CDR3, the DNA is TGTGCCTCCCGTGGAACCGGTCTCGTTGGCGAGCAGTACTTC. Protein product: CASRGTGLVGEQYF.

This clonotype was recorded many times. An end of the junction does not agree with germline; a read error may underlie this. J is TRBJ1-2 and V is TRBV15; D remains unclear. This CDR3 comprises 12 residues. Germline assignment: CDR1 LNHNV and CDR2 YYDKDF (reference sequence). The CDR3 bases are TGTGCCACCAGCAGAGATGGCGGAAGGGTTCTCTTC. This sequence encodes CATSRDGGRVLF.

CDR3 residues: CASTMGGFNTEAFF. CDR3 sequence (DNA): TGTGCCAGTACCATGGGGGGTTTTAACACTGAAGCTTTCTTT. V and J are TRBV19 and TRBJ1-1, with D perhaps TRBD1 (5 bases). The CDR3 totals 14 residues. Germline lookup yields CDR1 LNHDA and CDR2 SQIVND (reference sequence). Trimming took 7 bases from V and 2 from J, leaving 14 bases between them.

This clonotype was counted a few times. The genes are TRBV3-1 and TRBJ2-1, with 8 bases matching TRBD1. Germline-derived CDR1 and CDR2 are LGHDT and YNNKEL (reference sequence). The V segment lost 5 bases and the J segment 3 bases; nucleotides outside the gene matches: 3. This CDR3 has 14 residues. CDR3 DNA: TGTGCCAGCAGCACAGGGGGACGCTACAATGAGCAGTTCTTC. Translated: CASSTGGRYNEQFF.

This clonotype came up many times. This CDR3 reads CSVEDRGRTMNTEAFF. The CDR3 DNA reads TGCAGCGTTGAAGATAGAGGCCGGACGATGAACACTGAAGCTTTCTTT. V and J are TRBV29-1 and TRBJ1-1; D gene ambiguous. The germline V and J ends were trimmed by 0 bases and 0 bases, with 14 bases remaining between them. The CDR3 runs to 16 residues. Looked up from germline, CDR1 is SQVTM and CDR2 is ANQGSEA.

The chain has TRBV6-1 and TRBJ2-3; unclear D gene. V lost 8 bases to trimming and J lost 2 bases, with 14 bases between them. Germline V gene lookup returns CDR1 MNHNS and CDR2 SASEGT. CDR3 length: 14 residues. The CDR3 nucleotides read TGTGCCAGCGCTAAGGGTGGATCCACAGATACGCAGTATTTT. Amino acids: CASAKGGSTDTQYF.

The CDR3 here is CASSLSVGYNEKLFF. As DNA, the CDR3 is TGTGCCAGCAGTTTATCGGTTGGGTATAATGAAAAACTGTTTTTT. The chain links TRBV28 to TRBJ1-4; D gene uncertain. Germline CDR1 MDHEN, CDR2 SYDVKM. This CDR3 comprises 15 residues. Trimming stripped 1 base from V and 4 bases from J, with 10 bases between.

Only a few counts were recorded for this clonotype. This rearrangement joins TRBV24-1 to TRBJ2-1; 9 bases are shared with TRBD1. In germline, CDR1 is KGHDR, CDR2 SFDVKD. The CDR3 is 17 residues long. J lost 8 bases, V lost 0 bases, and 10 bases had no gene match. The CDR3 DNA follows: TGTGCCACCAGTGATTTGGGCGGGACAGGGTGGCGTCATGAGCAGTTCTTC. This translates into CATSDLGGTGWRHEQFF.

This clonotype was observed at least ten times. V is TRBV12-3 or TRBV12-4 and J is TRBJ2-1; D gene unclear. V was cut by 5 bases and J by 1 base, with 12 bases left in between. This CDR3 region has 15 residues. The CDR3 sequence is CASSHRTVSYNEQFF. CDR3 in DNA: TGTGCCAGCAGTCACCGGACGGTTTCCTACAATGAGCAGTTCTTC.

The chain recombines TRBV20-1 with TRBJ1-6, with 7 positions matching TRBD1. The germline CDR1 and CDR2 sequences are DFQATT and SNEGSKA (reference sequence). The CDR3 extends over 15 amino acids. J gave up 7 bases and V 3 bases, and 9 bases lay outside the gene matches. DNA of the CDR3: TGCAGTGCTAGGGGGACAGCCGTACGGAATTCACCCCTCCACTTT. Its protein is CSARGTAVRNSPLHF.

The table lists this clonotype with a few counts. The gene calls are TRBV10-3 and TRBJ2-1; TRBD2 agrees at 10 bases. V was pared by 2 bases and J by 4 bases, with 5 bases of the junction left unmatched. This CDR3 is 16 amino acids long. CDR1 and CDR2 (germline): ENHRY, SYGVKD. The CDR3 DNA sequence: TGTGCCATCAGTGAGACTGGACTAGCGGAATACAATGAGCAGTTCTTC. Translated, it gives CAISETGLAEYNEQFF.

This clonotype was counted ten times or more. The V call is TRBV29-1, the J call TRBJ1-5; no firm D call. The length of the CDR3 is 13 residues. The V gene lost 4 bases and the J gene lost 1 base, with 8 bases spanning the gap. The germline CDR1 and CDR2 sequences are SQVTM and ANQGSEA. CDR3 bases: TGCAGCGTTGCCGGCAGCAGCAATCAGCCCCAGCATTTT. This translates into CSVAGSSNQPQHF.

Notes on this clonotype: This may be a read error, as it is one base from a much larger clone. J is TRBJ2-1 and V is TRBV7-9; D is uncertain. V was cut by 10 bases and J by 6 bases, with 19 bases left in between. Germline loops: CDR1 SEHNR, CDR2 FQNEAQ (reference sequence). This CDR3 contains 14 residues. CDR3 amino acids: CAILLVGPLNEQFF. CDR3 coding DNA: TGTGCCATCCTTCTAGTCGGTCCTCTCAATGAGCAGTTCTTC.

This clonotype was found many times. Here the CDR3 DNA reads TGTGCCATCGGAACCACAATCGATACGCAGTATTTT. It encodes CAIGTTIDTQYF. V gene TRBV10-3 combines with J gene TRBJ2-3; D gene ambiguous. V dropped 8 bases and J dropped 6 bases, with 12 bases sitting between them. From germline, CDR1 is ENHRY and CDR2 SYGVKD. This CDR3 is 12 amino acids long.

This clonotype was recorded at least ten times. This sequence joins TRBV10-3 and TRBJ1-2; D remains unclear. Germline assignment: CDR1 ENHRY and CDR2 SYGVKD. This CDR3 is 18 amino acids long. V lost 0 bases and J lost 0, with 17 bases in between. CDR3 region: CAISESPGTSIANYGYTF. The CDR3 DNA is TGTGCCATCAGTGAGTCCCCAGGAACCTCCATTGCTAACTATGGCTACACCTTC.

There are many counts of this clonotype. The chain carries TRBV10-3 and TRBJ2-3, with D perhaps given as TRBD1 or TRBD2 (5 bases each). Germline lookup yields CDR1 ENHRY and CDR2 SYGVKD. Trimming took off 9 bases at V and 9 bases at J, with 16 bases between the two ends. The CDR3 has 12 residues. The CDR3 DNA reads as TGTGCCATTTTCCCCGGGACGGGGACGCAGTATTTT. Translation gives CAIFPGTGTQYF.

This clonotype occurred many times. The chain employs TRBV10-3 and TRBJ2-7; a weak D match, TRBD1 (6 bases). V was cut by 5 bases and J by 12 bases, with 20 bases left in between. Germline values: CDR1 ENHRY, CDR2 SYGVKD. The CDR3 extends over 13 amino acids. The CDR3 region has the DNA TGTGCCATCAGTTCGGACAGACCCCCCGAGGGGTACTTC. Translated: CAISSDRPPEGYF.

The chain links TRBV27 to TRBJ2-7; no clear D gene. The CDR3 has 15 residues. V lost 5 bases and J lost 2, with 16 bases in between. CDR1 and CDR2 (germline): MNHEY, SMNVEV (reference sequence). The DNA of the CDR3 is TGTGCCAGCAGTCTCTTTGTTGGGCAGACCTACGAGCAGTACTTC. Translation: CASSLFVGQTYEQYF.

This clonotype was counted at least ten times. The V and J genes are TRBV11-2 and TRBJ2-7; no firm D call. Germline assignment: CDR1 SGHAT and CDR2 FQNNGV. The CDR3 has 14 amino acids. The ends were cut back, 4 bases at V and 4 bases at J, with 14 bases in the middle. The CDR3 reads CASSSLLVAYEQYV. The CDR3 region has the DNA TGTGCCAGCAGCTCTCTTCTTGTTGCGTACGAGCAGTACGTC.

In its sample, this clonotype was seen a few times. V gene TRBV20-1 combines with J gene TRBJ2-7; 10 bases fit TRBD1. Per germline, CDR1 DFQATT and CDR2 SNEGSKA (reference sequence). V dropped 3 bases and J dropped 2; count of bases not matched to a gene: 4. CDR3 length: 14 amino acids. The CDR3 coding sequence is TGCAGTGCTAGGGGGGACAGGGGAACCTACGAGCAGTACGTC. Its protein is CSARGDRGTYEQYV.

Only a few counts were recorded for this clonotype. The genes are TRBV6-4 and TRBJ2-3, with a possible D match to TRBD1 (7 bases). The germline V gene has CDR1 MRHNA and CDR2 SNTAGT. The CDR3 is 14 amino acids. Trimming took 1 base from V and 5 from J, leaving 10 bases between them. CDR3 region: CASSDYQGGDTQYF. The CDR3 DNA reads TGTGCCAGCAGTGACTATCAGGGGGGAGATACGCAGTATTTT.

The chain links TRBV5-5 to TRBJ2-1; no firm D call. The V gene lost 0 bases and the J gene lost 2 bases, with 9 bases spanning the gap. CDR1 is SGHKS and CDR2 is YYEKEE in the germline V gene (reference sequence). CDR3 size: 15 residues. This chain's CDR3 is CASSLGLGTYNEQFF. The CDR3 DNA is TGTGCCAGCAGCTTGGGCCTAGGTACCTACAATGAGCAGTTCTTC.